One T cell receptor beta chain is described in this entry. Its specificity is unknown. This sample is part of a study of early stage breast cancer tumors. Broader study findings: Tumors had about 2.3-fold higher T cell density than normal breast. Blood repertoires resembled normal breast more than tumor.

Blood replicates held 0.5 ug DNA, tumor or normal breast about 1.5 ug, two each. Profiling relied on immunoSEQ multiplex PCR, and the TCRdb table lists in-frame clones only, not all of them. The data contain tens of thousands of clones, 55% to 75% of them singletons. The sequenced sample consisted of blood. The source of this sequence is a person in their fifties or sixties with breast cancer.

CDR3 DNA sequence: TGCGCCAGCAGCTTAGGGAGCTTGGCAGTCGGGTCAGGGTATTTT. This codes for CASSLGSLAVGSGYF. The chain is built from TRBV5-1 and TRBJ2-3; D is possibly TRBD2 (5 bases). The V gene lost 2 bases and the J gene lost 14 bases, with 24 bases spanning the gap. The CDR3 consists of 15 residues. CDR1 and CDR2 (germline): SGHRS, YFSETQ.